One and the same sample provided the 14 T cell receptor beta chains below, sequenced in a study of cytotoxic CD8 clonotypes in ibrutinib-treated CLL. TCRdb's copy holds only in-frame clones and misses some; the assay was immunoSEQ multiplex PCR. Of more than 110,000 clones listed, around 93% are singletons. The sample in question was PBMCs, obtained after 12 months of ibrutinib treatment. These receptors originate from a human donor with chronic lymphocytic leukemia.

The chain uses TRBV11-3 and TRBJ1-3, with TRBD1 matching 9 bases. CDR3 length equals 17 residues. The V segment lost 4 bases and the J segment 1 base; nucleotides outside the gene matches: 8. CDR1 is SGHNT and CDR2 is YENEEA in the germline V gene. CDR3 in amino acids: CASSWGQGGKSGNTIYF. CDR3 DNA sequence: TGTGCCAGCAGCTGGGGACAGGGTGGAAAATCTGGAAACACCATATATTTT.

V and J are TRBV29-1 and TRBJ1-2, with TRBD1 matching 9 bases. This CDR3 spans 15 amino acids. The J segment lost 2 bases and the V segment lost 8 bases, leaving 12 bases of the junction unmatched. The germline V gene has CDR1 SQVTM and CDR2 ANQGSEA. DNA of the CDR3: TGCAGCTTACGACAGGGGGATTCCTCCAACTATGGCTACACCTTC. Protein product: CSLRQGDSSNYGYTF.

The chain joins TRBV19 to TRBJ1-5; D gene unclear. This CDR3 comprises 15 residues. The V end was cut by 3 bases, the J end by 2 bases, with 11 bases between. The germline V gene has CDR1 LNHDA and CDR2 SQIVND (reference sequence). The CDR3 here is CASSMGPQGNQPQHF. The CDR3 region has the DNA TGTGCCAGTAGTATGGGCCCGCAGGGCAATCAGCCCCAGCATTTT.

J is TRBJ2-5 and V is TRBV7-9, with a tentative D call TRBD1 (5 bases). The V gene lost 4 bases and the J gene lost 4 bases, with 16 bases spanning the gap. Germline V gene lookup returns CDR1 SEHNR and CDR2 FQNEAQ (reference sequence). The CDR3 sequence is 15 residues long. The CDR3 region is CASSSNLGPRETQYF. For the CDR3, the DNA is TGTGCCAGCAGCTCTAACCTGGGGCCCCGAGAGACCCAGTACTTC.

Comments on this clone: An end of the junction differs from the germline gene, which may be a read error. The genes are TRBV2 and TRBJ2-7; 9 nucleotides align to TRBD1. The CDR3 runs to 13 residues. The germline V gene encodes CDR1 SNHLY and CDR2 FYNNEI. The CDR3 reads CASSGQILPGQGF. The CDR3 DNA sequence: TGTGCCAGCAGTGGACAAATACTTCCGGGACAGGGCTTC.

This clone was recorded once. V gene TRBV6-6 combines with J gene TRBJ2-2; D call uncertain. The V end was cut by 6 bases, the J end by 3 bases, with 11 bases between. There are 14 residues in the CDR3. The germline CDR1 and CDR2 sequences are MNHNY and SVGAGI (reference sequence). CDR3 in amino acids: CASRIKYDTGELFF. The CDR3 DNA follows: TGTGCCAGCAGAATTAAGTACGACACCGGGGAGCTGTTTTTT.

The chain recombines TRBV5-1 with TRBJ2-7, with 7 bases lining up with TRBD2. This CDR3 is 14 amino acids long. With V trimmed by 5 bases and J by 2 bases, 7 bases remained unmatched. CDR1 SGHRS and CDR2 YFSETQ come from the germline V gene. Written as DNA, the CDR3 is TGCGCCAGCAGACGACAAGCGGGAACCTACGAGCAGTACTTC. Its translation: CASRRQAGTYEQYF.

V usage is TRBV30 and J usage is TRBJ2-5; TRBD2 agrees at 12 bases. This CDR3 has 16 residues. The germline V gene has CDR1 GTSNPN and CDR2 SVGIG (reference sequence). With V trimmed by 0 bases and J by 1 base, 3 bases remained unmatched. In nucleotides, the CDR3 is TGTGCCTGGAGTGTAGGACTAGCGGGAATCCAAGAGACCCAGTACTTC. This codes for CAWSVGLAGIQETQYF.

The V gene is TRBV5-4, the J gene TRBJ2-5; 8 nucleotides line up with TRBD1. The V gene end was trimmed by 4 bases and the J gene end by 1 base; junction bases not matched to a gene: 3. CDR1 SGHNT and CDR2 YYREEE come from the germline V gene (reference sequence). This CDR3 spans 14 amino acids. This chain's CDR3 is CASSRTGTQETQYF. In DNA, the CDR3 is TGTGCCAGCAGCAGGACAGGGACCCAAGAGACCCAGTACTTC. Full variable domain (missing parts from reference TRBV5-4 and TRBJ2-5): ETGVTQSPTHLIKTRGQQVTLRCSSQSGHNTVSWYQQALGQGPQFIFQYYREEENGRGNFPPRFSGLQFPNYSSELNVNALELDDSALYLCASSRTGTQETQYFGPGTRLLVL.

J is TRBJ2-7 and V is TRBV5-4; tentative D call: TRBD1 (5 bases). V lost 2 bases to trimming and J lost 3 bases, with 12 bases between them. Germline V gives CDR1 SGHNT, CDR2 YYREEE (reference sequence). There are 14 residues in the CDR3. The CDR3 nucleotides read TGTGCCAGCAGCTTTGGCAGGGCACTCTACGAGCAGTACTTC. Translation gives CASSFGRALYEQYF.

This clone was picked up one time. Other DNA variants within this sample encode the same CDR3. This rearrangement joins TRBV5-1 to TRBJ2-1; no clear D gene. Germline-derived CDR1 and CDR2 are SGHRS and YFSETQ. Trimming removed 0 bases at V and 1 base at J, with 2 bases between. The CDR3 covers 13 residues. The DNA for the CDR3 is TGCGCCAGCAGCTTGGGGTCCTACAATGAGCAGTTCTTC. This gives the protein CASSLGSYNEQFF. Based on the CDR3 plus reference TRBV5-1 and TRBJ2-1, the full variable domain is KAGVTQTPRYLIKTRGQQVTLSCSPISGHRSVSWYQQTPGQGLQFLFEYFSETQRNKGNFPGRFSGRQFSNSRSEMNVSTLELGDSALYLCASSLGSYNEQFFGPGTRLTVL.

This chain connects TRBV27 to TRBJ2-2; D uncertain. Germline-derived CDR1 and CDR2 are MNHEY and SMNVEV (reference sequence). CDR3 length: 13 amino acids. The V gene lost 4 bases and the J gene lost 4 bases, with 7 bases spanning the gap. The CDR3 sequence is CASSYGPTGELFF. The CDR3 DNA sequence: TGTGCCAGCAGTTACGGGCCCACCGGGGAGCTGTTTTTT.

The CDR3 is CASSPKPANEKLFF. As DNA, the CDR3 is TGTGCCAGCAGCCCCAAGCCGGCTAATGAAAAACTGTTTTTT. The gene calls are TRBV5-5 and TRBJ1-4; D gene unclear. The CDR3 contains 14 residues. Deletions cut 4 bases from V and 3 bases from J, with 10 bases between. Germline V gene lookup returns CDR1 SGHKS and CDR2 YYEKEE (reference sequence).

The chain recombines TRBV28 with TRBJ2-7; D unresolved. Between the trimmed V and J ends, which lost 6 bases and 3 bases, there was a span of 12 bases. There are 13 residues in the CDR3. Germline values: CDR1 MDHEN, CDR2 SYDVKM. The CDR3 DNA follows: TGTGCCAGCAGACCTCAACCCTTCTACGAGCAGTACTTC. Encoded protein: CASRPQPFYEQYF.